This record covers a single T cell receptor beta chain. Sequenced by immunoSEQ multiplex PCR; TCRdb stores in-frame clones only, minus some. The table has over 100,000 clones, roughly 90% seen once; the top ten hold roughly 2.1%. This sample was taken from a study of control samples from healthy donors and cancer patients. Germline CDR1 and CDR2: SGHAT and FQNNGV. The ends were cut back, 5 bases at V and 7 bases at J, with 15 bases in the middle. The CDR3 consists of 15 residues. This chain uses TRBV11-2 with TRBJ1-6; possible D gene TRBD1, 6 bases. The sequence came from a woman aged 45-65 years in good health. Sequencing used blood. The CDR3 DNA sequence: TGTGCCAGCAGCGTTACCGGGACAAACAATTCACCCCTCCACTTT. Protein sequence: CASSVTGTNNSPLHF.